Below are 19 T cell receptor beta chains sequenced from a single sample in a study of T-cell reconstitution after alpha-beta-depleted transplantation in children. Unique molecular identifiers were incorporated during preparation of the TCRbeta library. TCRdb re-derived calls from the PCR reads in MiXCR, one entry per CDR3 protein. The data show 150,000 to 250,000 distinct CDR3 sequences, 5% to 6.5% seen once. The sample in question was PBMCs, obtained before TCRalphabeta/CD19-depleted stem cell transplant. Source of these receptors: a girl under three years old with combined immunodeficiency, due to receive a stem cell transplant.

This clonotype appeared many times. This CDR3 is CATYSSGAQFF. The CDR3 bases are TGTGCCACCTACTCTAGCGGGGCTCAGTTCTTC. The chain employs TRBV24-1 and TRBJ2-1; TRBD2 matches 9 bases. V dropped 9 bases and J dropped 13; count of bases not matched to a gene: 6. The V gene's germline CDR1 is KGHDR and CDR2 SFDVKD. The CDR3 extends over 11 amino acids.

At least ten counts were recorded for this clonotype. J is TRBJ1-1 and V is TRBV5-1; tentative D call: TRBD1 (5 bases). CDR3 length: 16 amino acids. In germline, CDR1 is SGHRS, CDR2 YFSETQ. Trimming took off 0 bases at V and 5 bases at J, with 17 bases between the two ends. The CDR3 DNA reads TGCGCCAGCAGCTTGGAAACAGGCAGTATTTCGACTGAAGCTTTCTTT. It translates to CASSLETGSISTEAFF.

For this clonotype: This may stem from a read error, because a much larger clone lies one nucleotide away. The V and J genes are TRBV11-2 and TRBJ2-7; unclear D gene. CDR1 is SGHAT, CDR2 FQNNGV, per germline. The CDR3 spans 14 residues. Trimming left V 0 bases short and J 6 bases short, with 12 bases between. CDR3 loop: CASSLDSVAGEQYF. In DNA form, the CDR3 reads TGTGCCAGCAGCTTAGACAGTGTAGCTGGCGAGCAGTACTTC. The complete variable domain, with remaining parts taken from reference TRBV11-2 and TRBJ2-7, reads EAGVAQSPRYKIIEKRQSVAFWCNPISGHATLYWYQQILGQGPKLLIQFQNNGVVDDSQLPKDRFSAERLKGVDSTLKIQPAKLEDSAVYLCASSLDSVAGEQYFGPGTRLTVT.

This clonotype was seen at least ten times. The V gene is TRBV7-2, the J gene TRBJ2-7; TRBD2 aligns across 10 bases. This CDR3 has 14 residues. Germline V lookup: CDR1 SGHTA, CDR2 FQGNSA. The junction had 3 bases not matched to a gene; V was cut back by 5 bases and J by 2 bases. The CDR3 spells CASSPTSGAYEQYF. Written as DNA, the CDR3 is TGTGCCAGCAGCCCCACTAGCGGGGCCTACGAGCAGTACTTC. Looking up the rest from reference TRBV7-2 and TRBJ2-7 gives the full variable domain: GAGVSQSPSNKVTEKGKDVELRCDPISGHTALYWYRQSLGQGLEFLIYFQGNSAPDKSGLPSDRFSAERTGGSVSTLTIQRTQQEDSAVYLCASSPTSGAYEQYFGPGTRLTVT.

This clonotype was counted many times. CDR3 DNA sequence: TGCAGTGCTAGGGGTAAGGGGCTCTACGAGCAGTACTTC. Its translation: CSARGKGLYEQYF. The rearrangement links TRBV20-1 to TRBJ2-7, with a possible D match to TRBD1 (5 bases). Trimming took 3 bases from V and 3 from J, leaving 12 bases between them. The CDR3 runs 13 residues. The germline V gene has CDR1 DFQATT and CDR2 SNEGSKA (reference sequence).

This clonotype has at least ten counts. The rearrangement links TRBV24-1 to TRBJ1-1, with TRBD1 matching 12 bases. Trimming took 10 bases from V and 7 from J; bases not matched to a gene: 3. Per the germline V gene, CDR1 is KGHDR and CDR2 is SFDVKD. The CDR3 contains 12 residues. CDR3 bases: TGTGCCACTGGGACAGGGGGCAATGAAGCTTTCTTT. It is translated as CATGTGGNEAFF.

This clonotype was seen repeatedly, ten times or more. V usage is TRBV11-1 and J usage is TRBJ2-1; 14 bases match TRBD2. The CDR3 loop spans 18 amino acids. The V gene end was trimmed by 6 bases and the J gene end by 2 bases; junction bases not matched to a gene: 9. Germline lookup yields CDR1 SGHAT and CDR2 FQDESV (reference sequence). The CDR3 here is CASSRWGLAGETYNEQFF. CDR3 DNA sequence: TGTGCCAGCAGTCGATGGGGACTAGCGGGAGAAACCTACAATGAGCAGTTCTTC.

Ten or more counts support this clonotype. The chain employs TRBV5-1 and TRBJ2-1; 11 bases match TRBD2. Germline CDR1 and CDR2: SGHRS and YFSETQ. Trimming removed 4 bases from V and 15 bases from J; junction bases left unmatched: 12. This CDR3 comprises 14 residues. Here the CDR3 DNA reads TGCGCCAGCAGCCCAGCGACTAGCGGGACAACGGCGTTCTTC. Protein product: CASSPATSGTTAFF.

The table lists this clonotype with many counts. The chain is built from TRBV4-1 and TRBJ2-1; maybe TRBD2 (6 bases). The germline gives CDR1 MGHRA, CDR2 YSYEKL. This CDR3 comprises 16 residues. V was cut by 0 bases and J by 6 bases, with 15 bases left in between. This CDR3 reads CASSQDRLARGNEQFF. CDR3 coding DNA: TGCGCCAGCAGCCAAGATAGGCTAGCGCGTGGCAATGAGCAGTTCTTC.

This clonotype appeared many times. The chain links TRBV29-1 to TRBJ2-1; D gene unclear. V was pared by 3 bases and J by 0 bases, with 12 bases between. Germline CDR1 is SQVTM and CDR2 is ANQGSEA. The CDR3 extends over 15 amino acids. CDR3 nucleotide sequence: TGCAGCGTTGACGACCAGCAGAGCTCCTACAATGAGCAGTTCTTC. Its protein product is CSVDDQQSSYNEQFF.

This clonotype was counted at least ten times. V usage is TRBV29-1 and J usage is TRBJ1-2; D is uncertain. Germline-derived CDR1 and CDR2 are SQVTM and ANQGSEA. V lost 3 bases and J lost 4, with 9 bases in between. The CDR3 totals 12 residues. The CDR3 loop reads CSVDSNPYGYTF. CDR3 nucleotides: TGCAGCGTTGATTCCAACCCCTATGGCTACACCTTC.

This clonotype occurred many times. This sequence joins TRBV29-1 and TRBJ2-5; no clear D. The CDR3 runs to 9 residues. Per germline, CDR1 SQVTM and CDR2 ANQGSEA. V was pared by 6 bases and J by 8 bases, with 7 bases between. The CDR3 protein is CSVGRTQYF. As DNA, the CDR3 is TGCAGCGTAGGCAGAACCCAGTACTTC.

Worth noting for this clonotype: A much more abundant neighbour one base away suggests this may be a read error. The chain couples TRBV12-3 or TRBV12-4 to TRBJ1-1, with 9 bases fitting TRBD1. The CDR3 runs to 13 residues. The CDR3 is CASSGDRVTKAFF. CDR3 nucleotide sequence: TGTGCCAGCAGTGGGGACAGGGTCACTAAAGCTTTCTTT.

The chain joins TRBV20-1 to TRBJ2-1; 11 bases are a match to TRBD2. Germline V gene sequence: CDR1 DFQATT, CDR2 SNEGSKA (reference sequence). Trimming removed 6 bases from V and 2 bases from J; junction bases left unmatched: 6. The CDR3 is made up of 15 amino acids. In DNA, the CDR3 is TGCAGTGCAGGGCCGGGACTAGCGGCCTACAATGAGCAGTTCTTC. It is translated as CSAGPGLAAYNEQFF.

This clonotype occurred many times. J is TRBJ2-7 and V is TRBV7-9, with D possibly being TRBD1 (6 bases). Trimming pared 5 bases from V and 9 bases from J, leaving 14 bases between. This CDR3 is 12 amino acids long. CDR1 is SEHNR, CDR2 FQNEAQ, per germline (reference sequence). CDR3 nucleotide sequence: TGTGCCAGCAGCAACACCGGGACAAGGCAGTACTTC. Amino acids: CASSNTGTRQYF. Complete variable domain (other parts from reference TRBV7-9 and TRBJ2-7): DTGVSQNPRHKITKRGQNVTFRCDPISEHNRLYWYRQTLGQGPEFLTYFQNEAQLEKSRLLSDRFSAERPKGSFSTLEIQRTEQGDSAMYLCASSNTGTRQYFGPGTRLTVT.

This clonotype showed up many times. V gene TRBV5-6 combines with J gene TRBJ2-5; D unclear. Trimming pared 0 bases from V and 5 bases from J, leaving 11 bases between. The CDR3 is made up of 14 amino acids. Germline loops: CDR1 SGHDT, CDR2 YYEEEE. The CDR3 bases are TGTGCCAGCAGCTTGGCCAAGATGTGGGAGACCCAGTACTTC. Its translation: CASSLAKMWETQYF.

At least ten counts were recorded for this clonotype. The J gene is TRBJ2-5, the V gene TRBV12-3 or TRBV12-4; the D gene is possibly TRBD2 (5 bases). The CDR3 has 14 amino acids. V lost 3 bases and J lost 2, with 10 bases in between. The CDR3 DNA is TGTGCCAGCAGTTTTATGAGGGTTCAAGAGACCCAGTACTTC. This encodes CASSFMRVQETQYF.

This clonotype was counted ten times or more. The CDR3 region is CASSLRSDNYGYTF. DNA for the CDR3: TGTGCCAGCAGCTTAAGATCCGACAACTATGGCTACACCTTC. The chain has TRBV7-9 and TRBJ1-2; no clear D gene. Germline loops: CDR1 SEHNR, CDR2 FQNEAQ (reference sequence). V was clipped by 2 bases and J by 2 bases, with 9 bases between them. CDR3 size: 14 residues. Supplemented by reference TRBV7-9 and TRBJ1-2, the full variable domain reads DTGVSQNPRHKITKRGQNVTFRCDPISEHNRLYWYRQTLGQGPEFLTYFQNEAQLEKSRLLSDRFSAERPKGSFSTLEIQRTEQGDSAMYLCASSLRSDNYGYTFGSGTRLTVV.

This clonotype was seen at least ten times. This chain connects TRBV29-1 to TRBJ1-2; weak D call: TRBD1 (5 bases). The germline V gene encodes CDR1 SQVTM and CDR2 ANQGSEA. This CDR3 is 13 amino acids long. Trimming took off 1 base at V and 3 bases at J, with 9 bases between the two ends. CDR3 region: CSVEGGTYYGYTF. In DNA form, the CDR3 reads TGCAGCGTTGAAGGTGGGACTTACTATGGCTACACCTTC.